This T cell receptor (beta chain) was identified in a study of beta chain features in type 1 diabetes. This clone was counted a few times. Every bit of the isolated RNA underwent reverse transcription, so sequencing read expressed TCRB transcripts. Method: immunoSEQ multiplex PCR; TCRdb's copy keeps in-frame clones and lacks some. The sample contains 70,000 to 95,000 clones, 25% to 35% of which appear only once. The TCR originated in a woman aged 18-30 years in good health. What was sequenced was stem cell memory CD4+ T cells from blood.

CDR3 region: CASSPSRVERSGNTIYF. Here the CDR3 DNA reads TGTGCCAGCTCACCCTCCCGTGTGGAGCGCTCTGGAAACACCATATATTTT. J is TRBJ1-3 and V is TRBV18; D gene uncertain. This CDR3 region has 17 residues. Trimming took off 3 bases at V and 0 bases at J, with 15 bases between the two ends. Germline CDR1 reads KGHSH; CDR2 reads LQKENI.